Below, 13 T cell receptor beta chains from the same sample are listed, as sequenced in a study of T-cell reconstitution after alpha-beta-depleted transplantation in children. Using unique molecular identifiers, the investigators prepared the TCRbeta library. TCRdb reprocessed the PCR reads via MiXCR and lists one record per CDR3 protein. The profile shows roughly 340,000 distinct CDR3 sequences, about a sixth of them singletons. The input for sequencing was PBMCs, mostly from graft donor cells, taken 360 days after TCRalphabeta/CD19-depleted stem cell transplant. The receptors were sampled from a male patient between 2 and 10 years old who had a stem cell transplant for acute lymphoblastic leukemia, so the T cells may come from the graft donor.

This chain connects TRBV4-1 to TRBJ1-4; D perhaps matches TRBD1 (6 bases). The V gene lost 1 base and the J gene lost 0 bases, with 9 bases spanning the gap. CDR3 length equals 16 residues. Germline V gene lookup returns CDR1 MGHRA and CDR2 YSYEKL. CDR3 DNA sequence: TGCGCCAGCAGCCAAGGGTGGACAGCAACTAATGAAAAACTGTTTTTT. It codes for CASSQGWTATNEKLFF.

The chain combines TRBV7-2 with TRBJ1-2; 7 bases are shared with TRBD1. Losses at the gene ends were 5 bases for V and 4 bases for J; bases not matched to a gene: 7. Germline V gives CDR1 SGHTA, CDR2 FQGNSA. The CDR3 extends over 14 amino acids. The CDR3 nucleotides read TGTGCCAGCAGCCTTGGACAGGCAACCTATGGCTACACCTTC. Translated: CASSLGQATYGYTF. Full variable domain (remainder filled in from reference TRBV7-2 and TRBJ1-2): GAGVSQSPSNKVTEKGKDVELRCDPISGHTALYWYRQSLGQGLEFLIYFQGNSAPDKSGLPSDRFSAERTGGSVSTLTIQRTQQEDSAVYLCASSLGQATYGYTFGSGTRLTVV.

This clonotype was observed many times. This rearrangement joins TRBV20-1 to TRBJ2-7, with D perhaps matching TRBD1 or TRBD2 (6 bases each). V dropped 3 bases and J dropped 2 bases, with 17 bases sitting between them. The CDR3 covers 15 residues. The V gene's germline CDR1 is DFQATT and CDR2 SNEGSKA (reference sequence). The CDR3 nucleotides read TGCAGTGCTAGTTCGGGGGCAGGGATAACCTACGAGCAGTACTTC. Its protein product is CSASSGAGITYEQYF.

This clonotype was seen ten or more times. V is TRBV29-1 and J is TRBJ2-1; TRBD2 matches at 7 bases. Germline CDR1 SQVTM, CDR2 ANQGSEA. Trimming removed 7 bases from V and 8 bases from J; junction bases left unmatched: 11. CDR3 length equals 13 residues. The CDR3 loop reads CSDGTTERYEQFF. CDR3 sequence (DNA): TGCAGCGACGGGACTACTGAGAGGTATGAGCAGTTCTTC.

The V call is TRBV5-1, the J call TRBJ2-1; TRBD2 agrees at 13 bases. Germline loops: CDR1 SGHRS, CDR2 YFSETQ. CDR3 length equals 16 residues. V trimming: 3 bases; J trimming: 7 bases; junction bases outside the gene matches: 7. The CDR3 coding sequence is TGCGCCAGCAGCTCCCCCGGGACTAGCGGGATGAATGAGCAGTTCTTC. Amino acid sequence: CASSSPGTSGMNEQFF.

This clonotype has ten or more counts. This chain uses TRBV28 with TRBJ2-1, with 10 bases aligning to TRBD2. V lost 3 bases to trimming and J lost 5 bases; unmatched junction nucleotides: 13. CDR3 length equals 18 residues. Germline CDR1 reads MDHEN; CDR2 reads SYDVKM. CDR3 in DNA: TGTGCCAGCAGTTTCCCCGCGGTAGCGGGAGGTGTGCACAATGAGCAGTTCTTC. It codes for CASSFPAVAGGVHNEQFF.

This rearrangement joins TRBV5-1 to TRBJ2-7, with D possibly called TRBD1 or TRBD2 (6 bases each). V lost 4 bases and J lost 5, with 19 bases in between. CDR1 SGHRS and CDR2 YFSETQ come from the germline V gene. The CDR3 runs 15 residues. The CDR3 coding sequence is TGCGCCAGCAGCGGATCTCAGGGGAGGTTAGACGAGCAGTACTTC. Protein: CASSGSQGRLDEQYF.

This clonotype showed up just a few times. The rearrangement links TRBV20-1 to TRBJ2-7; weak D call: TRBD1 (5 bases). Per germline, CDR1 DFQATT and CDR2 SNEGSKA (reference sequence). This CDR3 contains 15 residues. Trimming left V 4 bases short and J 2 bases short, with 18 bases between. Here the CDR3 reads CSATLQGMIAYEQYF. DNA of the CDR3: TGCAGTGCTACGCTTCAGGGTATGATCGCCTACGAGCAGTACTTC.

The chain has TRBV20-1 and TRBJ2-4; TRBD1 agrees at 10 bases. This CDR3 comprises 18 residues. After removal of 3 bases from V and 7 bases from J, the junction contained 18 bases not matched to a gene. From germline, CDR1 is DFQATT and CDR2 SNEGSKA (reference sequence). The CDR3 DNA reads as TGCAGTGCTAGCCCCCACGCGGGGACAGGGGACTTCGGGAACATTCAGTACTTC. This translates into CSASPHAGTGDFGNIQYF.

The chain recombines TRBV11-2 with TRBJ2-2; D unresolved. The germline V and J ends were trimmed by 1 base and 6 bases, with 15 bases remaining between them. Germline V gives CDR1 SGHAT, CDR2 FQNNGV. This CDR3 comprises 16 residues. CDR3 coding DNA: TGTGCCAGCAGCTTAGGGACGATCTTTCGGGCCGGGGAGCTGTTTTTT. It codes for CASSLGTIFRAGELFF.

The CDR3 is CASSQERGTEAFF. In DNA form, the CDR3 reads TGCGCCAGCAGCCAAGAACGGGGGACTGAAGCTTTCTTT. The rearrangement uses TRBV4-3 and TRBJ1-1; perhaps TRBD1 as D (5 bases). CDR1 and CDR2 from the germline V gene are LGHNA and YSLEER. The CDR3 sequence is 13 residues long. With 0 bases removed from V and 5 bases from J, the gap between germline ends came to 7 bases.

This clonotype showed up just a few times. The chain joins TRBV7-9 to TRBJ2-5; tentative D call: TRBD2 (6 bases). CDR3 size: 13 residues. Trimming left V 5 bases short and J 3 bases short, with 10 bases between. In germline, CDR1 is SEHNR, CDR2 FQNEAQ (reference sequence). CDR3 in amino acids: CASSPRLEETQYF. The DNA of the CDR3 is TGTGCCAGCAGCCCCCGACTAGAAGAGACCCAGTACTTC.

The chain joins TRBV18 to TRBJ2-3, with TRBD2 identical over 12 bases. This CDR3 spans 16 amino acids. V was pared by 4 bases and J by 1 base, with 3 bases of the junction left unmatched. Germline V gene data show CDR1 as KGHSH and CDR2 as LQKENI. CDR3 bases: TGTGCCAGCTCACTCTGGACTAGCGGGGGCACAGATACGCAGTATTTT. It translates to CASSLWTSGGTDTQYF.